This T cell receptor beta chain was captured in a study of cytomegalovirus exposure and HLA in healthy donors. Germline-derived CDR1 and CDR2 are SNHLY and FYNNEI. V was pared by 7 bases and J by 2 bases, with 6 bases of the junction left unmatched. The CDR3 sequence is 14 residues long. Remarks on this clone: The antigen is not known.

General observations from the study: The classifier, whose performance was assessed in both the original and validation cohorts, reportedly diagnosed cytomegalovirus status with high specificity and sensitivity.

Primers: 60 Vbeta forward and 13 Jbeta reverse. The method was immunoSEQ multiplex PCR; TCRdb's version includes in-frame clones alone and lacks a portion of them. The listing records approximately 71,000 clones. Healthy bone marrow donors supplied every sample. Material for sequencing was PBMCs. The TCR originated in a female donor in good health and CMV-seropositive. The chain couples TRBV2 to TRBJ2-5; TRBD2 agrees at 8 bases. The CDR3 loop reads CASKFGTRQETQYF. The CDR3 DNA reads as TGTGCCAGCAAATTTGGGACTAGACAAGAGACCCAGTACTTC.